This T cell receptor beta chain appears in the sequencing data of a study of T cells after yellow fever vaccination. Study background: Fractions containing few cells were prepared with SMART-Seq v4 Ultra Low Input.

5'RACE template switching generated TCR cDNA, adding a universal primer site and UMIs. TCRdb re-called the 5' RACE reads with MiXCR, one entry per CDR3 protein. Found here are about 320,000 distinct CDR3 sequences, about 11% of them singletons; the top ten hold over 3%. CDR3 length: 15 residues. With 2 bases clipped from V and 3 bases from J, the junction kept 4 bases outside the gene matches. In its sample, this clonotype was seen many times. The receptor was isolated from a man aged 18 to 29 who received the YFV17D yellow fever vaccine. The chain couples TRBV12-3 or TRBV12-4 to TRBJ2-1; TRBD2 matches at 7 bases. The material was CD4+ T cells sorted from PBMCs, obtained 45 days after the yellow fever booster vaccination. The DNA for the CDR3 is TGTGCCAGCAGTTTATCGGGGGGATACTACAATGAGCAGTTCTTC. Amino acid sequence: CASSLSGGYYNEQFF.